The clone carrying this TCR beta chain was detected once. Its antigen is still unknown. These data are taken from a study of shared clonotypes between healthy human individuals. Study context: For every donor, three CD4 naive, three CD4 memory, two CD8 naive and one CD8 memory plates were used.

Clones were sequenced by immunoSEQ multiplex PCR, and TCRdb holds only the in-frame ones, with some missing. The table includes under 2.5 million clones, roughly 90% detected once. The CDR3 is 16 amino acids. Trimming at V came to 6 bases and at J to 5 bases, leaving 12 bases not matched to a gene. CDR1 MNHEY and CDR2 SMNVEV come from the germline V gene (reference sequence). The study, taken as a whole, reports: In contrast to clonotypes shared by all four donors, non-shared clonotypes had lower generation probabilities.

Input material: naive CD4+ T cells from PBMCs. Subset given: CD45RA+ positively selected. The clonotype comes from a man between 18 and 29 years old in good health. Some clones in this sample may be carry-over from other donors' samples. J is TRBJ2-1 and V is TRBV27; 8 bases align to TRBD1. CDR3 DNA sequence: TGTGCCAGCAGGCTCGCAGGGGGCCGAATTCACAATGAGCAGTTCTTC. Its translation is CASRLAGGRIHNEQFF.